This T cell receptor (beta chain) was obtained from a study of cytomegalovirus exposure and HLA in healthy donors. The PCR made use of 60 Vbeta and 13 Jbeta primers. Data came from immunoSEQ multiplex PCR; TCRdb stores just in-frame clones and leaves some out. This table holds tens of thousands of clones. Germline loops: CDR1 SNHLY, CDR2 FYNNEI. The CDR3 extends over 19 amino acids. V was clipped by 6 bases and J by 2 bases; unmatched bases: 21. The receptor was isolated from a woman aged 25-40 years in good health and CMV-seronegative. The specimen was PBMCs. V gene TRBV2 combines with J gene TRBJ2-7, with 8 bases lining up with TRBD1. CDR3 DNA: TGTGCCAGCAGCACTACCCGGGACAGGTTTTTCGGACCCACCTACGAGCAGTACTTC. It yields the protein CASSTTRDRFFGPTYEQYF.